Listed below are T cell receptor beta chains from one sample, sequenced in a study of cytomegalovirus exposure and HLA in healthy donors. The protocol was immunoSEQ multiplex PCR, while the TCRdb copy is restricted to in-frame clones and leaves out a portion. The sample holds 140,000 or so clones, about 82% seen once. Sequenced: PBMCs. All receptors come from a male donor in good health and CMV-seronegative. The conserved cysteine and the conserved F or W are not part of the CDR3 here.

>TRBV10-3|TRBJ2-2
AISERPSGDNTGELF
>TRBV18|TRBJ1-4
ASSPDRGNEKLF
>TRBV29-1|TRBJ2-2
SAADLTNGELF
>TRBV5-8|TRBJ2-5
ASSSEASRAEETQY
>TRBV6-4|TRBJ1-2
ASSETDTTGGYT
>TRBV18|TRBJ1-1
ASSPGQNTEAF
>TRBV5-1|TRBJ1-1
ASSLGQGVTEAF
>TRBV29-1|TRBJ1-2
SVHPPTGFYGYT
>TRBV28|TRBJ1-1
ASRTYGKGDTEAF
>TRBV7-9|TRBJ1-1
SSSPDRANTEAF
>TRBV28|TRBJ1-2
ASSSSGGRNYGYT
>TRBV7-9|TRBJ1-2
ASSPLGGGIMNYGYT
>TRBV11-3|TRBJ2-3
ASSSGTTSGTVQY
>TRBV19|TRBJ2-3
ASSPGGGTDTQY
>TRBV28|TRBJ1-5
ASKEQLSRPQH
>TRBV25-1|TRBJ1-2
ASSDVDGGVGGYT
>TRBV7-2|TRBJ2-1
ASSSPGQAINEQF
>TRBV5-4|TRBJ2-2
ASSLAPGGYNGELF
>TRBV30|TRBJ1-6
AWTGGYSPLH
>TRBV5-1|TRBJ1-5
ASRTDLNQPQH
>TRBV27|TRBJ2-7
ASSFLAGGREQY
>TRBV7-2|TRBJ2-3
ASSFPLSGRGGDTQY
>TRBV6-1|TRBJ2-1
ASRTSEYNEQF